The rows below give T cell receptor beta chains drawn from one sample of a study of blood T cell repertoires in COVID-19. Here immunoSEQ multiplex PCR was the method, and the copy in TCRdb shows in-frame clones only, minus some. The sample shows approximately 310,000 clones, approximately 89% of them seen only once. The sequencing input was peripheral blood. The receptor source for this set is a woman in her forties or fifties who had recovered from COVID-19. CDR3s include the opening cysteine and the closing phenylalanine or tryptophan. A D gene is named only where the DNA matches it firmly. Clone sizes are given selectively: once, few, many, or a class where the clone is expanded.

D: TRBD2
size: NA
V: TRBV27
J: TRBJ2-5
CDR3: CASSFLAGRQETQYF
DNA: TGTGCCAGCAGTTTCCTAGCGGGAAGACAAGAGACCCAGTACTTC

D: NA
size: few
V: TRBV27
J: TRBJ2-7
CDR3: CASSTIRGIVDEQYF
DNA: TGTGCCAGCAGCACCATCAGGGGCATAGTGGACGAGCAGTACTTC

D: TRBD1
size: few
V: TRBV10-3
J: TRBJ2-7
CDR3: CAIRDGQGVNEQYF
DNA: TGTGCCATCAGGGACGGACAGGGAGTCAACGAGCAGTACTTC

D: TRBD1
size: NA
V: TRBV28
J: TRBJ1-1
CDR3: CASSVQTGASEAFF
DNA: TGTGCCAGCAGTGTCCAGACAGGGGCCTCTGAAGCTTTCTTT

D: NA
size: NA
V: TRBV15
J: TRBJ1-2
CDR3: CATSRGAGNPNYGYTF
DNA: TGTGCCACCAGCAGAGGGGCGGGTAATCCTAACTATGGCTACACCTTC

D: TRBD1
size: NA
V: TRBV5-1
J: TRBJ2-5
CDR3: CASSRDSLQETQYF
DNA: TGCGCCAGCAGCCGGGACAGCCTACAAGAGACCCAGTACTTC

D: TRBD2
size: NA
V: TRBV7-2
J: TRBJ2-7
CDR3: CASSLPDGGRGAHEQYF
DNA: TGTGCCAGCAGCTTACCGGACGGGGGGCGGGGGGCCCACGAGCAGTACTTC

D: TRBD1
size: NA
V: TRBV28
J: TRBJ1-2
CDR3: CASRGGGVQLTNYGYTF
DNA: TGTGCCAGCAGAGGGGGCGGCGTACAGCTTACTAACTATGGCTACACCTTC

D: NA
size: NA
V: TRBV11-2
J: TRBJ2-1
CDR3: CASSLEAGLYNEQFF
DNA: TGTGCCAGCAGCTTAGAGGCAGGCTTATACAATGAGCAGTTCTTC

D: NA
size: few
V: TRBV5-1
J: TRBJ1-6
CDR3: CASSLDNGNSPLHF
DNA: TGCGCCAGCAGCTTGGACAATGGTAATTCACCCCTCCACTTT

D: TRBD1
size: once
V: TRBV27
J: TRBJ1-2
CDR3: CASSATGPAYGYTF
DNA: TGTGCCAGCAGTGCGACAGGGCCCGCCTATGGCTACACCTTC

D: TRBD2
size: NA
V: TRBV4-2
J: TRBJ2-3
CDR3: CASSQSPPSGSSDTQYF
DNA: TGTGCCAGCAGCCAATCCCCCCCTAGCGGGAGCTCAGATACGCAGTATTTT

D: TRBD1
size: once
V: TRBV2
J: TRBJ1-4
CDR3: CASSYNLDRGIDEKLFF
DNA: TGTGCCAGCAGTTACAACCTCGACAGGGGAATCGACGAAAAACTGTTTTTT

D: TRBD2
size: many
V: TRBV7-8
J: TRBJ2-2
CDR3: CASSPGGRATGELFF
DNA: TGTGCCAGCAGCCCAGGAGGGAGGGCCACCGGGGAGCTGTTTTTT

D: NA
size: NA
V: TRBV9
J: TRBJ2-7
CDR3: CASSVLPDSYEQYF
DNA: TGTGCCAGCAGCGTATTGCCAGACTCCTACGAGCAGTACTTC

D: NA
size: NA
V: TRBV10-1
J: TRBJ2-2
CDR3: CASSQGTGELFF
DNA: TGCGCCAGCAGTCAGGGGACCGGGGAGCTGTTTTTT

D: TRBD2
size: NA
V: TRBV6-5
J: TRBJ2-1
CDR3: CASTVTSGSNEQFF
DNA: TGTGCCAGCACTGTGACTAGCGGGAGTAATGAGCAGTTCTTC

D: NA
size: NA
V: TRBV6-2/TRBV6-3
J: TRBJ2-2
CDR3: CASSYFPGLRTGELFF
DNA: TGTGCCAGCAGTTATTTCCCAGGGTTACGCACCGGGGAGCTGTTTTTT

D: NA
size: NA
V: TRBV2
J: TRBJ1-5
CDR3: CASSEAPGGGNQPQHF
DNA: TGTGCCAGCAGTGAGGCCCCCGGGGGAGGCAATCAGCCCCAGCATTTT

D: NA
size: NA
V: TRBV7-2
J: TRBJ2-7
CDR3: CASSLPGRGDEQYF
DNA: TGTGCCAGCAGCCTCCCGGGGCGGGGCGACGAGCAGTACTTC

D: NA
size: NA
V: TRBV6-5
J: TRBJ2-1
CDR3: CASRPLLTNEQFF
DNA: TGTGCCAGCAGGCCACTCCTTACGAATGAGCAGTTCTTC

D: NA
size: few
V: TRBV14
J: TRBJ1-3
CDR3: CASGPHSGNTIYF
DNA: TGTGCCAGCGGGCCCCACTCTGGAAACACCATATATTTT

D: TRBD2
size: NA
V: TRBV10-2
J: TRBJ2-2
CDR3: CASSPGTSGGYTGELFF
DNA: TGCGCCAGCAGCCCCGGGACTAGCGGGGGGTATACCGGGGAGCTGTTTTTT

D: NA
size: NA
V: TRBV7-6
J: TRBJ2-5
CDR3: CASSTRETQYF
DNA: TGTGCCAGCAGCACTCGGGAGACCCAGTACTTC

D: NA
size: NA
V: TRBV4-2
J: TRBJ1-4
CDR3: CASSQDRSNEKLFF
DNA: TGTGCCAGCAGCCAAGACAGGTCGAATGAAAAACTGTTTTTT

D: TRBD2
size: few
V: TRBV28
J: TRBJ2-3
CDR3: CASSLPSGGKKTQYF
DNA: TGTGCCAGCAGTTTACCGAGCGGGGGGAAGAAAACGCAGTATTTT

D: NA
size: NA
V: TRBV2
J: TRBJ1-1
CDR3: CASRRVGGDTEAFF
DNA: TGTGCCAGCCGACGGGTTGGAGGAGACACTGAAGCTTTCTTT

D: NA
size: NA
V: TRBV28
J: TRBJ1-5
CDR3: CASHGLFSNQPQHF
DNA: TGTGCCAGCCACGGTCTCTTTAGCAATCAGCCCCAGCATTTT

D: NA
size: NA
V: TRBV7-2
J: TRBJ1-5
CDR3: CASSLWGANSNQPQHF
DNA: TGTGCCAGCAGCTTATGGGGCGCAAATAGCAATCAGCCCCAGCATTTT

D: NA
size: few
V: TRBV30
J: TRBJ1-3
CDR3: CAWSVGGGNTIYF
DNA: TGTGCCTGGAGTGTGGGAGGAGGAAACACCATATATTTT

D: NA
size: NA
V: TRBV30
J: TRBJ2-7
CDR3: CATSTGAYEQYF
DNA: TGTGCTACTTCTACGGGGGCCTACGAGCAGTACTTC

D: TRBD2
size: NA
V: TRBV3-1/TRBV3-2
J: TRBJ2-7
CDR3: CASSLALGTSGSYEQYF
DNA: TGTGCCAGCAGCCTCGCCTTGGGTACTAGCGGGTCCTACGAGCAGTACTTC

D: NA
size: few
V: TRBV10-3
J: TRBJ1-2
CDR3: CAISGQLEVNYGYTF
DNA: TGTGCCATCAGTGGTCAACTTGAGGTCAACTATGGCTACACCTTC

D: TRBD1
size: NA
V: TRBV6-5
J: TRBJ1-2
CDR3: CASSRTGTYGYTF
DNA: TGTGCCAGCAGCCGGACAGGGACGTATGGCTACACCTTC

D: TRBD1
size: NA
V: TRBV5-1
J: TRBJ2-2
CDR3: CASSPGQANTGELFF
DNA: TGCGCCAGCAGCCCGGGACAGGCGAACACCGGGGAGCTGTTTTTT

D: NA
size: NA
V: TRBV27
J: TRBJ1-1
CDR3: CASSLSGGDTEAFF
DNA: TGTGCCAGCAGTTTATCGGGAGGAGACACTGAAGCTTTCTTT

D: NA
size: NA
V: TRBV5-1
J: TRBJ1-6
CDR3: CASSLFAPGENSPLHF
DNA: TGCGCCAGCAGCTTGTTCGCGCCGGGAGAGAATTCACCCCTCCACTTT

D: NA
size: NA
V: TRBV3-1/TRBV3-2
J: TRBJ1-1
CDR3: CASQRGDTEAFF
DNA: TGTGCCAGCCAGCGGGGGGACACTGAAGCTTTCTTT

D: TRBD2
size: NA
V: TRBV7-2
J: TRBJ2-7
CDR3: CASSLDGSGGYEQYF
DNA: TGTGCCAGCAGCTTAGATGGTAGCGGGGGGTACGAGCAGTACTTC